This T cell receptor beta chain is from a study of T cells in localized non-small cell lung cancer. Method: immunoSEQ multiplex PCR; TCRdb's copy keeps in-frame clones and lacks some. This repertoire shows roughly 58,000 clones, more than 80% found once; its top ten account for roughly 4.8%. CDR3 length equals 15 residues. The junction had 7 bases not matched to a gene; V was cut back by 5 bases and J by 1 base. Per the germline V gene, CDR1 is SEHNR and CDR2 is FQNEAQ (reference sequence). The sample consisted of PBMCs, taken before any cancer treatment. The receptor was derived from a man aged 35 to 69 with stage II lung adenocarcinoma. The chain joins TRBV7-9 to TRBJ1-1; TRBD1 aligns across 7 bases. The CDR3 here is CASSQSGQPNTEAFF. The DNA for the CDR3 is TGTGCCAGCAGCCAATCGGGACAGCCGAACACTGAAGCTTTCTTT.